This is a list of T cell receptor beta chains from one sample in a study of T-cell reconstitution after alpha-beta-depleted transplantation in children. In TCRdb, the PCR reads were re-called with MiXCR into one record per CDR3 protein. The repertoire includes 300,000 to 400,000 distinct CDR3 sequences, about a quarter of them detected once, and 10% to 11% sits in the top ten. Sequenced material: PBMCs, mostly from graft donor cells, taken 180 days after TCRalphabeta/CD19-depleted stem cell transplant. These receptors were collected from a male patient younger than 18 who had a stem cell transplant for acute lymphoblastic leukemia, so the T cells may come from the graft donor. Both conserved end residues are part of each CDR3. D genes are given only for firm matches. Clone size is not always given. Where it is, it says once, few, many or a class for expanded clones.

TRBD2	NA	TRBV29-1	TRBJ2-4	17	TGCAGCCCAAGAGGACTAGCGGGCCTACTAGCCAAAAACATTCAGTACTTC	CSPRGLAGLLAKNIQYF
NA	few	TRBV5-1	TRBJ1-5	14	TGCGCCAGCAGCTTGGCTGGGGGCGTTCAGCCCCAGCATTTT	CASSLAGGVQPQHF
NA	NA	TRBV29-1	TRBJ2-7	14	TGCAGCGTTGAAGGGGGGCAGGGGCTCTACGAGCAGTACTTC	CSVEGGQGLYEQYF
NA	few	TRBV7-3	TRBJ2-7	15	TGTGCCAGCAGCTTATACCCAGCGGCTAGCTACGAGCAGTACTTC	CASSLYPAASYEQYF
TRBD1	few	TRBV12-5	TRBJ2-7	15	TGTGCTAGTGGCCCCGGACAGGGGGGGCACTACGAGCAGTACTTC	CASGPGQGGHYEQYF
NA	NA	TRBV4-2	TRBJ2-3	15	TGTGCCAGCAGCCAAGATCGGTGGAGCACAGATACGCAGTATTTT	CASSQDRWSTDTQYF
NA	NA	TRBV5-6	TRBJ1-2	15	TGTGCCAGCAGCTTGGTCTCGGGCTTCGACTATGGCTACACCTTC	CASSLVSGFDYGYTF
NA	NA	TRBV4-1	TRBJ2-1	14	TGCGCCAGCAGCCAAGTAGTACTAGCTGGTGAGCAGTTCTTC	CASSQVVLAGEQFF
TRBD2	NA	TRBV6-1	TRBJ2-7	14	TGTGCCAGCAGTGAACTAGCGGTTTCCTACGAGCAGTACTTC	CASSELAVSYEQYF
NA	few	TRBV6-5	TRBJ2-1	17	TGTGCCAGCAGTTACTCCGGGATACTTAGCTCCTACAATGAGCAGTTCTTC	CASSYSGILSSYNEQFF
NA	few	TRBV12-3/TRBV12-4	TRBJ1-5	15	TGTGCCAGCAGCCCGGACAGAATGGGCAATCAGCCCCAGCATTTT	CASSPDRMGNQPQHF
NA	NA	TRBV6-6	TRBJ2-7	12	TGTGCCAGCAGTTACCGGACTACTGAGCAGTACTTC	CASSYRTTEQYF
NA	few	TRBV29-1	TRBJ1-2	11	TGCAGCGTTTCCAGGGAGGATGGCTACACCTTC	CSVSREDGYTF
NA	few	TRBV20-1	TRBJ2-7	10	TGCAGTGCTAGAGCTGACGAGCAGTACTTC	CSARADEQYF
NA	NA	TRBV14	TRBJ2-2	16	TGTGCCAGCAGCCAACTACAACAAGGGAACACCGGGGAGCTGTTTTTT	CASSQLQQGNTGELFF
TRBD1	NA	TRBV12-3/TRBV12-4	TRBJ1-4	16	TGTGCCAGCAGTTTAAGCAAGGGACAGGGGAATGAAAAACTGTTTTTT	CASSLSKGQGNEKLFF
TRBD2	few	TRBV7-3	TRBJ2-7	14	TGTGCCAGCAGCTTATCAGCGGGAGACTACGAGCAGTACTTC	CASSLSAGDYEQYF
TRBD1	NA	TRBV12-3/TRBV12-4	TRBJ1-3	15	TGTGCCAGCAGTTCCAGGGGGCGCGGTGGAAACACCATATATTTT	CASSSRGRGGNTIYF
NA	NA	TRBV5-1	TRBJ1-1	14	TGCGCCAGCAGCTTAGGGTTTTGGAGGCCTGAAGCTTTCTTT	CASSLGFWRPEAFF
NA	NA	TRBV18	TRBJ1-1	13	TGTGCCAGCTCGCGTAGCCCTAACACTGAAGCTTTCTTT	CASSRSPNTEAFF
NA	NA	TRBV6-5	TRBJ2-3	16	TGTGCCAGCAGTTACTCGGATTACAGGGGCACAGATACGCAGTATTTT	CASSYSDYRGTDTQYF
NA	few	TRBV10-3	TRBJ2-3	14	TGTGCCACACTACCTGTATTTTTCACAGATACGCAGTATTTT	CATLPVFFTDTQYF
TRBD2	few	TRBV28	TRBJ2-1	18	TGTGCCAGCAGTTGGGGATGGACTAGCTGGGACCAATACAATGAGCAGTTCTTC	CASSWGWTSWDQYNEQFF
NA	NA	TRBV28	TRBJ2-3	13	TGTGCCAGCAGTTTCCCACCGAGCGATACGCAGTATTTT	CASSFPPSDTQYF
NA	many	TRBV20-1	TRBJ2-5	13	TGCAGTGCTAGAAAAGGGGGGGTCGAGACCCAGTACTTC	CSARKGGVETQYF
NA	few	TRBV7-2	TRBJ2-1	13	TGTGCCAGCAGCTTAGTTTCGTTCTATGAGCAGTTCTTC	CASSLVSFYEQFF
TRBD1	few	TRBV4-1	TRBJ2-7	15	TGCGCCAGCAGCCAAGATCCAGACAGGGCGAGAGAGCAGTACTTC	CASSQDPDRAREQYF
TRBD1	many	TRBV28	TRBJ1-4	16	TGTGCCAGCAGATCTAGACCGGGACAGGGAACAGGAAAACTGTTTTTT	CASRSRPGQGTGKLFF
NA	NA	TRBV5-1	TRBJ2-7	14	TGCGCCAGCAGCCTTGGCTTGATAGGGTACGAGCAGTACTTC	CASSLGLIGYEQYF
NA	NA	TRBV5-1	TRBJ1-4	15	TGCGCCAGCAGCCCTGTTGCAGCAACTAATGAAAAACTGTTTTTT	CASSPVAATNEKLFF
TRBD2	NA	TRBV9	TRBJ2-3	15	TGTGCCAGCAGCCAGGGGACTAGCAGAGCAGATACGCAGTATTTT	CASSQGTSRADTQYF
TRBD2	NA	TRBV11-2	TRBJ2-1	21	TGTGCCAGCAGCCCGAACGGACTAGCGGGAACCATCATAGGATCCTACAATGAGCAGTTCTTC	CASSPNGLAGTIIGSYNEQFF
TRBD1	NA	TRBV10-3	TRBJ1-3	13	TGTGCCATCGGAACAGGGGCCCGAAACACCATATATTTT	CAIGTGARNTIYF
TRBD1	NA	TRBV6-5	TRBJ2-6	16	TGTGCCAGCAGTTGGGACAGGGGCTCTGGGGCCAACGTCCTGACTTTC	CASSWDRGSGANVLTF
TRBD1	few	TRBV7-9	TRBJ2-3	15	TGTGCCAGCAGATTATTTGGACAGGGTCAAGATACGCAGTATTTT	CASRLFGQGQDTQYF
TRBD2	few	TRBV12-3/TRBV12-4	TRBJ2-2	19	TGTGCCAGCAGTCTCCACCTACTAGCGGGAGGGCGAAACACCGGGGAGCTGTTTTTT	CASSLHLLAGGRNTGELFF
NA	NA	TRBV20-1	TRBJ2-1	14	TGCAGTGCTAGACCCGGGGCGTCCTACAATGAGCAGTTCTTC	CSARPGASYNEQFF
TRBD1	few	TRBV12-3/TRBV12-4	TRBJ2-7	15	TGTGCCAGCAGTGCTCGGACAGGGGGTACCTACGAGCAGTACTTC	CASSARTGGTYEQYF
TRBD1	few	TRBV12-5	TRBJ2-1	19	TGTGCTAGTGGTTCCTCCGGGACAGGTATATCCTACATCAACAATGAGCAGTTCTTC	CASGSSGTGISYINNEQFF
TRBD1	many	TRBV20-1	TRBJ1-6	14	TGCAGTGCTAGCACCGGGACAGGGGCTTCACCCCTCCACTTT	CSASTGTGASPLHF
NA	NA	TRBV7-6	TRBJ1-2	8	TGTGCCAGCAGCTTACCAGTCTTC	CASSLPVF
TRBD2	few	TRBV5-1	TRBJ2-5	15	TGCGCCAGCAGCTGGCTAGCGGGAGGCCAAGAGACCCAGTACTTC	CASSWLAGGQETQYF